This T cell receptor (beta chain) was captured in a study of T-cell reconstitution after alpha-beta-depleted transplantation in children. Preparing the TCRbeta library involved the use of unique molecular identifiers. MiXCR, run by TCRdb on the PCR reads, gives a single entry per CDR3 protein. The sample consists of about 640,000 distinct CDR3 sequences, 13% of them appearing once. V was clipped by 2 bases and J by 5 bases; unmatched bases: 6. The CDR3 totals 14 residues. Per the germline V gene, CDR1 is DFQATT and CDR2 is SNEGSKA (reference sequence). The chain employs TRBV20-1 and TRBJ1-3; 7 bases fit TRBD1. The source material was PBMCs, mostly from graft donor cells, sampled 360 days after TCRalphabeta/CD19-depleted stem cell transplant. The sequence derives from a male patient younger than 18 who had a stem cell transplant for acute myeloid leukemia, so the T cells may come from the graft donor. DNA for the CDR3: TGCAGTGCTAGACAGGGGGTTGAAAGAAACACCATATATTTT. Residues: CSARQGVERNTIYF.